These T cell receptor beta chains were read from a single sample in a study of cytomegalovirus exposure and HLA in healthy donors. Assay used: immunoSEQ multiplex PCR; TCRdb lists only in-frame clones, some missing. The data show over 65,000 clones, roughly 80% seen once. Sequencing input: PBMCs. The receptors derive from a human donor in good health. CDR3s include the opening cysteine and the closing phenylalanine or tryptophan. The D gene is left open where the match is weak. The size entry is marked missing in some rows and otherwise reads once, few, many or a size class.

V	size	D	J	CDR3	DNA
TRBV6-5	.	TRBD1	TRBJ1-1	CASSYSYSGGTEAFF	TGTGCCAGCAGTTACTCTTATTCAGGGGGGACTGAAGCTTTCTTT
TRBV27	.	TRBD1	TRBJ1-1	CASRSHAGTGGTEAFF	TGTGCCAGCAGATCCCACGCCGGGACAGGGGGCACTGAAGCTTTCTTT
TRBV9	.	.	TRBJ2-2	CASSVGGSNTGELFF	TGTGCCAGCAGCGTAGGTGGGAGTAACACCGGGGAGCTGTTTTTT
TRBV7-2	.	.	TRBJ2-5	CASSFVQRGDPYF	TGTGCCAGCAGCTTTGTACAGCGCGGGGACCCGTACTTC
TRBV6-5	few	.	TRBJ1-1	CASSSRDTEAFF	TGTGCCAGCAGTTCACGGGACACTGAAGCTTTCTTT
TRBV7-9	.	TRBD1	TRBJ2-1	CASSLRDRGANEQFF	TGTGCCAGCAGCCTAAGGGACAGGGGGGCCAATGAGCAGTTCTTC
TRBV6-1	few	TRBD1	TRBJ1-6	CASSEGTGHSPLHF	TGTGCCAGCAGTGAAGGGACAGGACATTCACCCCTCCACTTT
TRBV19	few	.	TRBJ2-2	CASILGGNTGELFF	TGTGCCAGTATCTTGGGGGGTAACACCGGGGAGCTGTTTTTT
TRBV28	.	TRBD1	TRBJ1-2	CASRTDRRPYGYTF	TGTGCCAGCAGGACGGACAGGCGACCCTATGGCTACACCTTC
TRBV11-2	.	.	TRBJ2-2	CASSWTNTGELFF	TGTGCCAGCAGCTGGACTAACACCGGGGAGCTGTTTTTT
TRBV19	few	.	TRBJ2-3	CARPAVTSSTDTQYF	TGTGCCAGGCCCGCGGTTACCTCTAGCACAGATACGCAGTATTTT
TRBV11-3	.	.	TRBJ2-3	CASSPGGAAGALTDTQYF	TGTGCCAGCAGCCCTGGGGGGGCCGCGGGGGCCCTCACAGATACGCAGTATTTT
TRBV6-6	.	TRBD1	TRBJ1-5	CASSLGQAELGQPQHF	TGTGCCAGCAGCTTGGGACAGGCGGAGTTAGGTCAGCCCCAGCATTTT
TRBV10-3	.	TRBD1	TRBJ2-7	CAITRTGSHEQYF	TGTGCCATCACCCGGACAGGGTCCCACGAGCAGTACTTC
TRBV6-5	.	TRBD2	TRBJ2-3	CASKLAVGYTDTQYF	TGTGCCAGCAAACTAGCGGTGGGATACACAGATACGCAGTATTTT
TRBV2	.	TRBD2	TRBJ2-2	CASLDAGGQIFTGELFF	TGTGCCAGCTTGGACGCGGGGGGGCAAATTTTCACCGGGGAGCTGTTTTTT
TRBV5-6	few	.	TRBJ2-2	CASSLQAGELFF	TGTGCCAGCAGCTTGCAGGCCGGGGAGCTGTTTTTT
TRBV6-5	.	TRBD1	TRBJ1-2	CASSYQSTGGGYGYTF	TGTGCCAGCAGTTACCAGTCGACAGGGGGTGGCTATGGCTACACCTTC
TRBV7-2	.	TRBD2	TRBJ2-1	CASSPRSGGSYNEQFF	TGTGCCAGCAGCCCCCGTTCCGGGGGGTCCTACAATGAGCAGTTCTTC
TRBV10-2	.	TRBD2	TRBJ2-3	CASGRGLAGGVDTQYF	TGCGCCAGCGGGAGGGGGTTGGCGGGGGGCGTGGATACGCAGTATTTT
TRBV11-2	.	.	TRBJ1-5	CASSPSRNQPQHF	TGTGCCAGCAGCCCCTCTCGCAATCAGCCCCAGCATTTT
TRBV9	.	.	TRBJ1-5	CASSAPGSGQPQHF	TGTGCCAGCAGCGCTCCGGGTAGCGGGCAGCCCCAGCATTTT
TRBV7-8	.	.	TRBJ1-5	CASSSMGGSANQPQHF	TGTGCCAGCAGCTCGATGGGAGGGAGCGCTAATCAGCCCCAGCATTTT